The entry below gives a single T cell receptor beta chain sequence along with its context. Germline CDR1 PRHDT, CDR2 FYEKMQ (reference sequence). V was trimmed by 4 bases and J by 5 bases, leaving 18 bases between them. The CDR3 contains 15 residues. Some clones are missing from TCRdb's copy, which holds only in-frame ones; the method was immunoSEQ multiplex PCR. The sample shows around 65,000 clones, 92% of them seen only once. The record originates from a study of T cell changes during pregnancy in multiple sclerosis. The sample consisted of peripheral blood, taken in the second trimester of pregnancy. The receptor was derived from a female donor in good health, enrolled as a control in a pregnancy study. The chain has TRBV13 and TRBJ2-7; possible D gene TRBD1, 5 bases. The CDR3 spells CASSYRTSPPNEQYF. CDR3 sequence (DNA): TGTGCCAGCAGCTACAGGACCTCCCCTCCCAACGAGCAGTACTTC.